The clone carrying this T cell receptor (beta chain) came up a few times. The antigen is unknown. Use of 60 Vbeta and 13 Jbeta primers characterized the PCR. The repertoire was sequenced with immunoSEQ multiplex PCR; TCRdb's copy has only in-frame clones and lacks some. The sample comprises about 140,000 clones, approximately 80% of which are singletons, and approximately 1.9% rests with the top ten. The sample is drawn from a study of cytomegalovirus exposure and HLA in healthy donors. Whole-study results and caveats: Using a false discovery rate of 0.05, a later analysis showed that 16,000 or so TCR beta sequences were associated with HLA alleles. A likely sequencing artifact accounted for one observed cluster of highly shared sequence variants. In a later analysis, donors in an Asian-associated ancestry cluster reportedly had fewer N-insertions in productive TCRs than the cohort mean.

The CDR3 is 14 amino acids. V was pared by 5 bases and J by 5 bases, with 6 bases of the junction left unmatched. Germline V gives CDR1 SGHRS, CDR2 YFSETQ. Sample: PBMCs. The TCR was taken from a woman in her thirties or forties in good health and CMV-seronegative. The rearrangement uses TRBV5-1 and TRBJ1-2; 10 bases agree with TRBD1. The CDR3 region is CASSPGTGAYGYTF. CDR3 in DNA: TGCGCCAGCAGTCCCGGGACAGGGGCTTATGGCTACACCTTC.